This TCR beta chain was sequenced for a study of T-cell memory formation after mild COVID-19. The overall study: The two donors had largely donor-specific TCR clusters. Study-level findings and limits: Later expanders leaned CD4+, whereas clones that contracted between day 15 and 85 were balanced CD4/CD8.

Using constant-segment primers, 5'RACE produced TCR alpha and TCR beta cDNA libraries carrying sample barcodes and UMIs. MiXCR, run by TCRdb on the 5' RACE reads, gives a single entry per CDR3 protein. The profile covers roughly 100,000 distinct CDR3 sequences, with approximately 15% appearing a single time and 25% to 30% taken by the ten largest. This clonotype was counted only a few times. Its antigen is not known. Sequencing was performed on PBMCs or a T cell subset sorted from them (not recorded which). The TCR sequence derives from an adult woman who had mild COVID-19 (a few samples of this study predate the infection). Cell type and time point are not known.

CDR3 in DNA: TGTGCCAGCGGTACCTACGAGCAGTACTTC. It specifies CASGTYEQYF. The rearrangement links TRBV6-5 to TRBJ2-7; D is undetermined. The CDR3 totals 10 residues. With 8 bases removed from V and 2 bases from J, the gap between germline ends came to 4 bases. Per the germline V gene, CDR1 is MNHEY and CDR2 is SVGAGI.